This T cell receptor (beta chain) came from a study of shared clonotypes between healthy human individuals. Comment on this clone: Its specificity is not known.

Terminally differentiated effector memory CD45RA+ cells were excluded from the naive CD8 cells, which were CD45RO-negative and positively selected for CCR7. Broader study findings: Only a few donors were included, so the genetic and exposure-history diversity represented was limited. The four-donor shared clonotypes exceeded non-shared clonotypes in generation probability, with non-shared ones scoring lower.

Germline-derived CDR1 and CDR2 are SGDLS and YYNGEE. The CDR3 spans 16 residues. The junction had 10 bases not matched to a gene; V was cut back by 1 base and J by 4 bases. Assay execution took place at the deep level. Some clones are missing from TCRdb's copy, which holds only in-frame ones; the method was immunoSEQ multiplex PCR. The repertoire holds about 2.1 million clones, about 93% seen once, with about 1.7% in the top ten. This receptor was taken from a man between 18 and 35 years old in good health. Some clones in this sample may be carry-over from other donors' samples. Sequencing was carried out using naive CD8+ T cells from PBMCs. The V gene is TRBV9, the J gene TRBJ2-5; 7 nucleotides align to TRBD2. The CDR3 DNA follows: TGTGCCAGCAGCGTATCGGGGGGTAAATCCCCAGAGACCCAGTACTTC. Its protein product is CASSVSGGKSPETQYF.